This T cell receptor beta chain was identified in a study of cytomegalovirus exposure and HLA in healthy donors. Losses at the gene ends were 4 bases for V and 5 bases for J; bases not matched to a gene: 6. Germline CDR1 is WNHNN and CDR2 is SYGVQD (reference sequence). The CDR3 length is 14 residues. As for this clone: Its specificity is unknown. Other DNA sequences within the sample encode an identical CDR3.

Study-level points and caveats: Links to common viral pathogens appeared, in a later analysis, for several of the most significant clusters.

PCR primers comprised 60 Vbeta and 13 Jbeta primers. Some clones are missing from TCRdb's copy, which holds only in-frame ones; the method was immunoSEQ multiplex PCR. The sample has 150,000 to 200,000 clones; 70% to 90% are singletons. The chain joins TRBV10-1 to TRBJ2-7, with 9 bases identical to TRBD1. The sample consisted of PBMCs. This sequence was found in a woman aged 18-30 years in good health and CMV-seropositive. The CDR3, as DNA: TGCGCCAGCAGTGGAGGGACAGGGAGCGACGAGCAGTACTTC. It is translated as CASSGGTGSDEQYF.